This record covers a single T cell receptor (beta chain). Its antigen is still unknown. The study ran its PCR with 60 Vbeta and 13 Jbeta primers. In the source study's methods: Later analysis identified 65 million to 80 million unique TCR beta chains, about 12 million shared. Data came from immunoSEQ multiplex PCR; TCRdb stores just in-frame clones and leaves some out. Clone size and V and J calls were adopted from that table, with D and trimming inferred from the DNA. The table lists over 80,000 clones, approximately 71% of them singletons. The CDR3 covers 18 residues. The ends lost 2 bases at V and 1 base at J; junction bases unmatched: 7. The V gene's germline CDR1 is SGHDT and CDR2 YYEEEE. These data belong to a study of cytomegalovirus exposure and HLA in healthy donors. Whole-study findings and limits: Presence/absence analyses rested on an assumption that sequencing depth was roughly uniform across donors.

This chain links TRBV5-6 with TRBJ2-7; the match to TRBD2 covers 15 bases. The TCR sequence derives from a woman aged 18 to 35 in good health and CMV-seropositive. Sequenced sample: PBMCs. CDR3 DNA: TGTGCCAGCAGCTTCTGGACTAGCGGGAGGGCCGCGTCCTACGAGCAGTACTTC. Amino acid sequence: CASSFWTSGRAASYEQYF.